The present TCR beta chain was sequenced within a study of T cell repertoires in cytomegalovirus infection. Whole-study context: Public TCR beta signatures provided an indication of both CMV infection and a matching HLA type. Study results and limitations: CMV-specific HLA-C-restricted TCR beta clonotypes dominated the ex vivo response. Individuals carrying CMV plus the relevant HLA were identified by cumulative frequency of public TCR beta families.

TCRdb re-analysed the reads in MiXCR, keeping a single row per CDR3 protein. The sample contains a few hundred thousand distinct CDR3 sequences, approximately 40% of which appear only once. Looked up from germline, CDR1 is SGHTA and CDR2 is FQGNSA. The CDR3 is 12 amino acids. Deletions cut 8 bases from V and 4 bases from J, with 12 bases between. Only a few counts were recorded for this clonotype. Its antigen is still unknown. This specimen consisted of cultured PBMCs, obtained from culture after CMV antigen stimulation. This sequence originates from a human donor in good health (CMV status not recorded). Some clones in this sample may be carry-over from other donors' samples. The chain recombines TRBV7-2 with TRBJ2-7; D gene unclear. CDR3 protein: CASATTTYEQYF. The CDR3 region has the DNA TGTGCCAGCGCGACAACAACTTACGAGCAGTACTTC.